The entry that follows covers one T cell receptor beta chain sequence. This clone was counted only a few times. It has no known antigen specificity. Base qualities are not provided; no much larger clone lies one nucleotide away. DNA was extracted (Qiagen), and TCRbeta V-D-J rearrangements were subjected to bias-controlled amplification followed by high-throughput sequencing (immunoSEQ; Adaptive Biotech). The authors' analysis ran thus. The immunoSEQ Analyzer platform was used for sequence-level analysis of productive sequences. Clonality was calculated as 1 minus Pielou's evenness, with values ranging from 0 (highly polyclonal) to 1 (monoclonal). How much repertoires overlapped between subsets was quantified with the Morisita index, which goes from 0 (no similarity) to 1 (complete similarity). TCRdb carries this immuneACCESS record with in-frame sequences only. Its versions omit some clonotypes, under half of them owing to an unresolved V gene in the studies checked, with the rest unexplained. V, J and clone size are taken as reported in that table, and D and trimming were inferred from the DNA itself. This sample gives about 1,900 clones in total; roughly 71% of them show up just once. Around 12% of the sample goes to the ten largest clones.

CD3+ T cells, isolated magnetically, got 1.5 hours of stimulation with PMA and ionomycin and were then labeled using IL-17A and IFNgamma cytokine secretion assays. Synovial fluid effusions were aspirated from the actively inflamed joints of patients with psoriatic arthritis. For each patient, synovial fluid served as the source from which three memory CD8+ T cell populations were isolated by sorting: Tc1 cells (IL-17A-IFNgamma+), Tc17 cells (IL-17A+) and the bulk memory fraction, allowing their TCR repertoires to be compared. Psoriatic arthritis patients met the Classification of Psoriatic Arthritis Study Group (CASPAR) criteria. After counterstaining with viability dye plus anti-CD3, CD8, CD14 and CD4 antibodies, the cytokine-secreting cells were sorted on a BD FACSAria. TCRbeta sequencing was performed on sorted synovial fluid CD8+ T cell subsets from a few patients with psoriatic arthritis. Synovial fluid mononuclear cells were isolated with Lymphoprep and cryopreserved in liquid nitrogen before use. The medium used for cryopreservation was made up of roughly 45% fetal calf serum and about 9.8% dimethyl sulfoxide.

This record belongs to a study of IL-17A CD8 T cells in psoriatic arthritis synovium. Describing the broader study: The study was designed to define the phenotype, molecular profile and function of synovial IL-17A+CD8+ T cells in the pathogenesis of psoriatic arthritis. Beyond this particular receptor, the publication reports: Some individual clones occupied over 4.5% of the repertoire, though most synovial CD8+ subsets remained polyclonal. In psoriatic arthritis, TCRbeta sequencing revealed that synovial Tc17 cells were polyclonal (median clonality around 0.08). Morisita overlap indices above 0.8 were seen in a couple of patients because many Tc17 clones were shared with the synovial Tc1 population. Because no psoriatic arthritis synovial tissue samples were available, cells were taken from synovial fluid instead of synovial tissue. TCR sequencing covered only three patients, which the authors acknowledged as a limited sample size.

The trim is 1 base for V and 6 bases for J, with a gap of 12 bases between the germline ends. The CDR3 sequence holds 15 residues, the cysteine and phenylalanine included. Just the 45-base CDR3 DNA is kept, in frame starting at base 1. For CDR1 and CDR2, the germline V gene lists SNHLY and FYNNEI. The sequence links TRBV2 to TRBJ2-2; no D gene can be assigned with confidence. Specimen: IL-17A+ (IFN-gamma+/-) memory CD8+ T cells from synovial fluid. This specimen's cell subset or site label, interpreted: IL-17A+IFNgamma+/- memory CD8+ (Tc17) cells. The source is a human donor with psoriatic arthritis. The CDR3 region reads CASSEGRIAPGELFF. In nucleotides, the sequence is TGTGCCAGCAGTGAAGGACGCATCGCACCCGGGGAGCTGTTTTTT.